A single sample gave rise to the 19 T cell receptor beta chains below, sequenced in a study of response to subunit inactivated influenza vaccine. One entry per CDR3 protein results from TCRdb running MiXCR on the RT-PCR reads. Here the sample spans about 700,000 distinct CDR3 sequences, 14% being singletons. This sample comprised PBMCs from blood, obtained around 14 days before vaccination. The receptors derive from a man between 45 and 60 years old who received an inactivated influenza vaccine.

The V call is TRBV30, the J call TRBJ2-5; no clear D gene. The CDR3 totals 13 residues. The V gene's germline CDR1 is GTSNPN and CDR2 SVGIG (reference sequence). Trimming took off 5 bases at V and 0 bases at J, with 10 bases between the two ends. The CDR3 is CAWSLGNQETQYF. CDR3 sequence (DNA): TGTGCCTGGTCGTTGGGAAACCAAGAGACCCAGTACTTC.

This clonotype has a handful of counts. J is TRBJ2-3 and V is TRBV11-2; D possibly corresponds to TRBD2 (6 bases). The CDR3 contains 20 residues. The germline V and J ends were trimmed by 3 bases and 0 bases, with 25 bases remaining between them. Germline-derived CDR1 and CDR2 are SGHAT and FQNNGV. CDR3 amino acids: CASSFHDYRDSLGSTDTQYF. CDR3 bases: TGTGCCAGCAGCTTCCATGATTATCGGGACTCACTGGGGAGCACAGATACGCAGTATTTT.

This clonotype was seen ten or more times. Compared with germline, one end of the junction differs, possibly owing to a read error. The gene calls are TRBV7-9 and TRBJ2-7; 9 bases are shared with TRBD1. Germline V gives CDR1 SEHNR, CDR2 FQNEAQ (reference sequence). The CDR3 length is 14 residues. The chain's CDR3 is CASSLGTGNYEQYF. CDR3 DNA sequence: TGCGCCAGCAGCTTGGGGACAGGGAACTACGAGCAGTACTTC.

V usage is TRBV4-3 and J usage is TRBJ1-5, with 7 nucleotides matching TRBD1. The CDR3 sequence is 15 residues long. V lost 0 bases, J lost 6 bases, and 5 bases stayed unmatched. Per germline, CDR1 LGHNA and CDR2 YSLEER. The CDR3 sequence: CASSQDDRDGQPQHF. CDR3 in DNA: TGCGCCAGCAGCCAAGATGACAGGGACGGTCAGCCCCAGCATTTT.

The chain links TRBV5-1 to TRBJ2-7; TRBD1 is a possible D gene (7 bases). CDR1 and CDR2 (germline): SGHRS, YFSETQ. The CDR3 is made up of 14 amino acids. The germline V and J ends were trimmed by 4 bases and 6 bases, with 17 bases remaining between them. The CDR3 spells CASSPGTAGGEQYF. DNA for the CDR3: TGCGCCAGCAGCCCCGGGACAGCGGGTGGCGAGCAGTACTTC. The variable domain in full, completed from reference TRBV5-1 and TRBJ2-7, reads KAGVTQTPRYLIKTRGQQVTLSCSPISGHRSVSWYQQTPGQGLQFLFEYFSETQRNKGNFPGRFSGRQFSNSRSEMNVSTLELGDSALYLCASSPGTAGGEQYFGPGTRLTVT.

CDR3 in amino acids: CAISELGGSYEQYF. The CDR3 nucleotides are TGTGCCATCAGTGAGTTGGGCGGGAGTTACGAGCAGTACTTC. The V and J genes are TRBV10-3 and TRBJ2-7, with TRBD2 matching 7 bases. In germline, CDR1 is ENHRY, CDR2 SYGVKD. The trim removed 1 base at V and 4 bases at J, leaving 4 bases unmatched. The CDR3 has 14 amino acids.

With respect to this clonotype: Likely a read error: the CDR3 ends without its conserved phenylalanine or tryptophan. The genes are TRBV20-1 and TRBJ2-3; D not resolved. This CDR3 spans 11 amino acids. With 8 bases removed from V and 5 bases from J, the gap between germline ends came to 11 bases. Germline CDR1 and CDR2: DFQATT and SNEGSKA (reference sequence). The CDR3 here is CSTHRQDTQYL. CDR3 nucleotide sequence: TGCAGTACCCACCGGCAAGATACGCAGTATCTT.

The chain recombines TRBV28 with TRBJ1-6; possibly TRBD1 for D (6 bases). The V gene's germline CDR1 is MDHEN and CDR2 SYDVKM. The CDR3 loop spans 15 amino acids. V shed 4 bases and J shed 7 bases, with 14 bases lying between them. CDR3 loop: CASSSQAGQNSPLHF. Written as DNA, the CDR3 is TGTGCCAGCAGTTCCCAGGCGGGACAAAATTCACCCCTCCACTTT.

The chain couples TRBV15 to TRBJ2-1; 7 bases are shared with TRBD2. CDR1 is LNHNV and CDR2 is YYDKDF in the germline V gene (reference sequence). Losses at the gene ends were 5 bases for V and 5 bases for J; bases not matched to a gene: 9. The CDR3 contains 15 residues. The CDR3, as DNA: TGTGCCACCAGCCCAGGCAGGCTAGCGGACAATGAGCAGTTCTTC. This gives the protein CATSPGRLADNEQFF.

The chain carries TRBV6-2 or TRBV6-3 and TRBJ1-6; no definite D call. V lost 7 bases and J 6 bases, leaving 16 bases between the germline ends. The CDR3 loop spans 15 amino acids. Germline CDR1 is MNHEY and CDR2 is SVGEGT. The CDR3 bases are TGTGCCAGCACCAACGGGAATCTGGGTAATTCACCCCTCCACTTT. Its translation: CASTNGNLGNSPLHF.

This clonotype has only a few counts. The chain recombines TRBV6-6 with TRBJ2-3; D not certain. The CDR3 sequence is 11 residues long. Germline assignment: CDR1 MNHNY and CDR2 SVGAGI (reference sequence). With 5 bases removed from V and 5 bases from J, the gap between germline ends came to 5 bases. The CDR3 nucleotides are TGTGCCAGCAGTCCCAAAGATACGCAGTATTTT. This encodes CASSPKDTQYF.

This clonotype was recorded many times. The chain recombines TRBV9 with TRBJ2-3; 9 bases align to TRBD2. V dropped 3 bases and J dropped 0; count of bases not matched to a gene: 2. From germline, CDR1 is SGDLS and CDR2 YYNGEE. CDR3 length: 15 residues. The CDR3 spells CASSASGRSTDTQYF. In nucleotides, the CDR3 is TGTGCCAGCAGCGCGAGCGGGAGGAGCACAGATACGCAGTATTTT.

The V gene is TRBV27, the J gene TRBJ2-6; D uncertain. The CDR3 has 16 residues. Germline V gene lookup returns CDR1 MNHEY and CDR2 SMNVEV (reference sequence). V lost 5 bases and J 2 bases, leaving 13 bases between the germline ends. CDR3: CASSPLPRAGANVLTF. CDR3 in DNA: TGTGCCAGCAGTCCGCTTCCTAGGGCTGGGGCCAACGTCCTGACTTTC. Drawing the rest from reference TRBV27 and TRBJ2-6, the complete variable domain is EAQVTQNPRYLITVTGKKLTVTCSQNMNHEYMSWYRQDPGLGLRQIYYSMNVEVTDKGDVPEGYKVSRKEKRNFPLILESPSPNQTSLYFCASSPLPRAGANVLTFGAGSRLTVL.

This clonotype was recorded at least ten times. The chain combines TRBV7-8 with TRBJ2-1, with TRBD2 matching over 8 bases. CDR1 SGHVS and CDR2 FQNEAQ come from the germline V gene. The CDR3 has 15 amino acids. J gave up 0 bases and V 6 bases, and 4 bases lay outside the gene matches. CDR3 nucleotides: TGTGCCAGCAGTTACGGGACTAGCTCCTACAATGAGCAGTTCTTC. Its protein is CASSYGTSSYNEQFF. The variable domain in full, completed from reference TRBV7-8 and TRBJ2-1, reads GAGVSQSPRYKVAKRGQDVALRCDPISGHVSLFWYQQALGQGPEFLTYFQNEAQLDKSGLPSDRFFAERPEGSVSTLKIQRTQQEDSAVYLCASSYGTSSYNEQFFGPGTRLTVL.

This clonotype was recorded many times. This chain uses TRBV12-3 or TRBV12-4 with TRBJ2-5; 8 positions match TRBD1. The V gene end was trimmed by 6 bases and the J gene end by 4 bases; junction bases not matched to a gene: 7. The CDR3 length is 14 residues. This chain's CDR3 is CASSPGQGAETQYF. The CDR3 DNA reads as TGTGCCAGCAGCCCCGGACAGGGAGCAGAGACCCAGTACTTC.

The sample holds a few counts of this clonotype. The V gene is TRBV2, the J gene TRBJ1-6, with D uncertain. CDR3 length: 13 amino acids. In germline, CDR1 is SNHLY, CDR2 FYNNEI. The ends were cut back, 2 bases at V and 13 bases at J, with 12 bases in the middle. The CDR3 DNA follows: TGTGCCAGCAGTGAAAACAGCCCCAGCCCCCTCCACTTT. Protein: CASSENSPSPLHF.

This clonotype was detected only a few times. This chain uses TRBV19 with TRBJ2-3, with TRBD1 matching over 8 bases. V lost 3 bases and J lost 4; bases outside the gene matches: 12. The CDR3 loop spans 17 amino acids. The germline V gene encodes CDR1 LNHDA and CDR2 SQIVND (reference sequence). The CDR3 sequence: CASSIDDRGSRADTQYF. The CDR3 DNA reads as TGTGCCAGTAGTATCGACGACAGGGGTTCCCGGGCAGATACGCAGTATTTT.

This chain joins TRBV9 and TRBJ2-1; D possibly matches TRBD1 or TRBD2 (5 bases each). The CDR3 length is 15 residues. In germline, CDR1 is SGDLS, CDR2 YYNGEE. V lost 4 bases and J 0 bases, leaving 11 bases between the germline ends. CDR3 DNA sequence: TGTGCCAGCAGCAGGTGGGGGAGCTCCTACAATGAGCAGTTCTTC. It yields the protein CASSRWGSSYNEQFF.

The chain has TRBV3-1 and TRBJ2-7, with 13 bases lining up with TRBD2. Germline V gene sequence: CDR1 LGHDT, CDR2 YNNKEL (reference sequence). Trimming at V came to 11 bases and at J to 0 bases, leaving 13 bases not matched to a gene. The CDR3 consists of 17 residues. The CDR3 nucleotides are TGTGCCTTCAGTTTCTCCGGGACTAGCGGGGCCTCCTACGAGCAGTACTTC. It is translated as CAFSFSGTSGASYEQYF.